Listed below are T cell receptor beta chains from one sample, sequenced in a study of blood T cell repertoires in COVID-19. Sequencing was performed with immunoSEQ multiplex PCR; in TCRdb, only in-frame clones are kept and a portion is missing. This sample has 35,000 or so clones, with roughly 77% found just once. Sequenced input: peripheral blood. The receptor set was obtained from a human donor in a cohort sampled during active or convalescent COVID-19. The donor label of this sample is uncertain. Each CDR3 is given with its conserved first and last residue. D genes are given only for firm matches. Where a row states a size, it is once, few, many or the class of an expanded clone; other rows omit it.

size: -; D: TRBD2; V: TRBV11-3; J: TRBJ2-3; CDR3: CASSPRTLAAQTDTQYF; DNA: TGTGCCAGCAGCCCTAGGACTCTAGCGGCCCAAACAGATACGCAGTATTTT
size: -; D: -; V: TRBV19; J: TRBJ1-5; CDR3: CASTTTGMSNQPQHF; DNA: TGTGCCAGTACTACAACAGGGATGAGCAATCAGCCCCAGCATTTT
size: -; D: TRBD2; V: TRBV7-6; J: TRBJ2-3; CDR3: CASSSSGRAGTDTQYF; DNA: TGTGCCAGCAGCTCGAGCGGGAGGGCCGGCACAGATACGCAGTATTTT
size: -; D: -; V: TRBV12-3/TRBV12-4; J: TRBJ2-2; CDR3: CASSYSGGELFF; DNA: TGTGCCAGCAGTTATAGCGGCGGGGAGCTGTTTTTT
size: -; D: -; V: TRBV5-1; J: TRBJ2-5; CDR3: CASSLPTSQETQYF; DNA: TGCGCCAGCAGCTTACCGACTAGTCAAGAGACCCAGTACTTC
size: -; D: -; V: TRBV7-9; J: TRBJ1-4; CDR3: CASSPRGADEKLFF; DNA: TGTGCCAGCAGCCCTCGGGGGGCGGATGAAAAACTGTTTTTT
size: -; D: -; V: TRBV11-3; J: TRBJ2-7; CDR3: CASTRGSYEQYF; DNA: TGTGCCAGTACCCGGGGTTCCTACGAGCAGTACTTC
size: few; D: -; V: TRBV19; J: TRBJ2-7; CDR3: CASSIGLTQYEQYF; DNA: TGTGCCAGTAGTATCGGACTTACCCAGTACGAGCAGTACTTC
size: once; D: TRBD1; V: TRBV2; J: TRBJ2-7; CDR3: CASSAGTAYEQYF; DNA: TGTGCCAGCAGCGCCGGGACAGCTTACGAGCAGTACTTC
size: -; D: TRBD1; V: TRBV29-1; J: TRBJ1-2; CDR3: CSVQGAGYGYTF; DNA: TGCAGCGTTCAGGGGGCGGGCTATGGCTACACCTTC
size: -; D: TRBD1; V: TRBV24-1; J: TRBJ2-7; CDR3: CATSDPWTGRLYF; DNA: TGTGCCACCAGTGATCCCTGGACAGGCAGGCTGTACTTC
size: -; D: -; V: TRBV6-5; J: TRBJ1-2; CDR3: CASSRRGGDYGYTF; DNA: TGTGCCAGCAGTCGAAGGGGGGGGGACTATGGCTACACCTTC
size: -; D: -; V: TRBV9; J: TRBJ1-5; CDR3: CASTTRSTDTLSNQPQHF; DNA: TGTGCCAGCACGACCCGATCGACGGACACCTTAAGCAATCAGCCCCAGCATTTT
size: few; D: TRBD2; V: TRBV10-1; J: TRBJ2-2; CDR3: CASNLLTGLAVPGELFF; DNA: TGCGCCAGCAATTTGTTAACGGGACTAGCGGTCCCCGGGGAGCTGTTTTTT
size: -; D: -; V: TRBV29-1; J: TRBJ1-1; CDR3: CSVVQQGGAFF; DNA: TGCAGCGTCGTCCAACAGGGTGGGGCTTTCTTT
size: -; D: -; V: TRBV13; J: TRBJ2-2; CDR3: CASSSRIGELFF; DNA: TGTGCCAGCAGCAGTAGAATCGGGGAGCTGTTTTTT
size: -; D: -; V: TRBV2; J: TRBJ2-7; CDR3: CASRADSVYEQYF; DNA: TGTGCCAGCAGGGCGGACTCTGTATACGAGCAGTACTTC
size: few; D: TRBD1; V: TRBV29-1; J: TRBJ1-2; CDR3: CSAPGQGLHGYTF; DNA: TGCAGCGCACCGGGACAGGGTCTGCATGGCTACACCTTC
size: -; D: -; V: TRBV4-3; J: TRBJ1-4; CDR3: CASSQVSGSGEKLFF; DNA: TGCGCCAGCAGCCAAGTGTCGGGATCAGGTGAAAAACTGTTTTTT
size: -; D: TRBD1; V: TRBV5-1; J: TRBJ2-7; CDR3: CASSLDRGEQYF; DNA: TGCGCCAGCAGCTTGGACAGGGGCGAGCAGTACTTC
size: -; D: -; V: TRBV28; J: TRBJ2-6; CDR3: CASSDASVSGANVLTF; DNA: TGTGCCAGCAGTGACGCTAGCGTCTCTGGGGCCAACGTCCTGACTTTC
size: -; D: -; V: TRBV6-6; J: TRBJ1-1; CDR3: CASSSVTGMFDTEAFF; DNA: TGTGCCAGCAGTTCAGTAACAGGGATGTTCGACACTGAAGCTTTCTTT
size: -; D: -; V: TRBV2; J: TRBJ2-4; CDR3: CASSLGNIQYF; DNA: TGTGCCAGCAGTCTCGGAAACATTCAGTACTTC
size: once; D: -; V: TRBV19; J: TRBJ1-2; CDR3: CASSITGLGGYTF; DNA: TGTGCCAGTAGTATAACAGGTTTAGGTGGCTACACCTTC
size: -; D: TRBD1; V: TRBV3-1/TRBV3-2; J: TRBJ1-1; CDR3: CASSQGDREARGTEAFF; DNA: TGTGCCAGCAGCCAAGGGGACAGGGAGGCTCGGGGCACTGAAGCTTTCTTT
size: -; D: TRBD2; V: TRBV11-2; J: TRBJ2-1; CDR3: CASSYTSGDYNEQFF; DNA: TGTGCCAGCAGCTACACTAGCGGGGATTACAATGAGCAGTTCTTC
size: once; D: -; V: TRBV6-2/TRBV6-3; J: TRBJ2-5; CDR3: CASSSDATTSAVQETQYF; DNA: TGTGCCAGCAGTTCTGACGCCACGACCTCGGCGGTACAAGAGACCCAGTACTTC
size: -; D: -; V: TRBV5-1; J: TRBJ1-1; CDR3: CASSLAGETEAFF; DNA: TGCGCCAGCAGCTTGGCAGGGGAAACTGAAGCTTTCTTT
size: -; D: TRBD1; V: TRBV2; J: TRBJ1-6; CDR3: CASSDDRGLSPLHF; DNA: TGTGCCAGCAGCGACGACAGGGGGCTGTCACCCCTCCACTTT
size: -; D: TRBD1; V: TRBV6-5; J: TRBJ1-1; CDR3: CASSYGGTGRTTEAFF; DNA: TGTGCCAGCAGTTACGGCGGGACAGGGAGAACCACTGAAGCTTTCTTT
size: -; D: -; V: TRBV6-1; J: TRBJ2-7; CDR3: CASSDGGAKLYEQYF; DNA: TGTGCCAGCAGTGATGGGGGGGCCAAACTCTACGAGCAGTACTTC
size: -; D: TRBD1; V: TRBV18; J: TRBJ1-2; CDR3: CASSPDRAGYTF; DNA: TGTGCCAGCTCACCAGACAGGGCTGGCTACACCTTC
size: -; D: -; V: TRBV19; J: TRBJ2-5; CDR3: CASSIGNGQETQYF; DNA: TGTGCCAGTAGTATAGGAAACGGGCAAGAGACCCAGTACTTC
size: -; D: TRBD2; V: TRBV9; J: TRBJ2-7; CDR3: CASSIGLAGPNEQYF; DNA: TGTGCCAGCAGCATTGGACTAGCGGGACCTAACGAGCAGTACTTC
size: -; D: -; V: TRBV9; J: TRBJ1-1; CDR3: CASSVATGRTEAFF; DNA: TGTGCCAGCAGCGTAGCTACGGGGAGGACTGAAGCTTTCTTT
size: few; D: -; V: TRBV2; J: TRBJ2-2; CDR3: CASSEEADTGELFF; DNA: TGTGCCAGCAGTGAAGAAGCTGACACCGGGGAGCTGTTTTTT
size: -; D: TRBD2; V: TRBV30; J: TRBJ2-1; CDR3: CAWNEGLDYEQFF; DNA: TGTGCCTGGAATGAGGGACTAGACTATGAGCAGTTCTTC
size: few; D: -; V: TRBV11-3; J: TRBJ2-3; CDR3: CASSPRDLIDTQYF; DNA: TGTGCCAGCAGCCCTCGGGACTTAATAGATACGCAGTATTTT
size: few; D: TRBD1; V: TRBV28; J: TRBJ1-2; CDR3: CASRRTAGGASYGYTF; DNA: TGTGCCAGCAGGAGAACCGCAGGGGGCGCGAGCTATGGCTACACCTTC
size: -; D: TRBD2; V: TRBV7-2; J: TRBJ2-5; CDR3: CASSFTGGETQYF; DNA: TGTGCCAGCAGCTTCACGGGGGGAGAGACCCAGTACTTC
size: -; D: -; V: TRBV24-1; J: TRBJ1-1; CDR3: CATSSADTEAFF; DNA: TGTGCCACCTCTTCCGCGGACACTGAAGCTTTCTTT
size: -; D: TRBD2; V: TRBV7-9; J: TRBJ2-3; CDR3: CASSTIRTSGSTDTQYF; DNA: TGTGCCAGCAGCACGATACGGACTAGCGGGAGCACAGATACGCAGTATTTT
size: -; D: TRBD2; V: TRBV11-1; J: TRBJ2-7; CDR3: CASSFPGLAGGLREYF; DNA: TGTGCCAGCAGCTTCCCGGGACTAGCGGGGGGCCTACGAGAGTACTTC
size: -; D: -; V: TRBV15; J: TRBJ2-2; CDR3: CATSRLINTGELFF; DNA: TGTGCCACCAGCAGACTTATCAACACCGGGGAGCTGTTTTTT
size: few; D: -; V: TRBV29-1; J: TRBJ2-1; CDR3: CSVGTGGYNEQFF; DNA: TGCAGCGTTGGGACCGGGGGCTACAATGAGCAGTTCTTC
size: -; D: -; V: TRBV24-1; J: TRBJ2-4; CDR3: CATSDFGPTNIQYF; DNA: TGTGCCACCAGTGATTTTGGCCCCACCAACATTCAGTACTTC
size: -; D: -; V: TRBV6-6; J: TRBJ1-4; CDR3: CASSLGRGNEKLFF; DNA: TGTGCCAGCAGTCTCGGCCGGGGTAATGAAAAACTGTTTTTT
size: -; D: -; V: TRBV9; J: TRBJ2-5; CDR3: CASSVEGGGETQYF; DNA: TGTGCCAGCAGCGTAGAGGGAGGCGGGGAGACCCAGTACTTC
size: -; D: TRBD1; V: TRBV25-1; J: TRBJ2-3; CDR3: CASSESQGQGEADTQYF; DNA: TGTGCCAGCAGTGAATCCCAGGGGCAGGGGGAAGCAGATACGCAGTATTTT